The rows below give T cell receptor beta chains drawn from one sample of a study of shared clonotypes between healthy human individuals. Using immunoSEQ multiplex PCR, the repertoire was profiled, and TCRdb retains in-frame clones only, with some absent. The sample records about 1 million clones, roughly 80% being singletons. The sample consisted of memory CD4+ T cells sorted from blood. The receptors were gathered from a man between 18 and 35 years old in good health. Each CDR3 is given with its conserved first and last residue. The D gene is left open where the match is weak. Only some rows state a clone size, as once, few, many or a class for expanded clones.

few,TRBV18,NA,TRBJ2-7,CASSPQQTGSSYEQYF,TGTGCCAGCTCACCACAACAGACAGGAAGCTCCTACGAGCAGTACTTC
few,TRBV27,NA,TRBJ1-5,CASSRGFGGPQHF,TGTGCCAGCAGTCGGGGGTTTGGCGGGCCCCAGCATTTT
NA,TRBV5-1,NA,TRBJ2-5,CASSLEGRVEETQYF,TGCGCCAGCAGCTTGGAGGGTCGGGTAGAGGAGACCCAGTACTTC
NA,TRBV5-1,NA,TRBJ2-1,CASSLVAGQQHNEQFF,TGCGCCAGCAGCTTGGTGGCAGGCCAGCAACACAATGAGCAGTTCTTC
NA,TRBV30,TRBD1,TRBJ1-5,CAWSIMAGGLNQPQHF,TGTGCCTGGAGTATAATGGCAGGGGGCCTCAATCAGCCCCAGCATTTT
NA,TRBV5-4,NA,TRBJ2-2,CASSLASANTGELFF,TGTGCCAGCAGCTTGGCGTCAGCGAACACCGGGGAGCTGTTTTTT
NA,TRBV25-1,TRBD1,TRBJ1-4,CASSGDRGRNEKLFF,TGTGCCAGCAGTGGGGACAGGGGGCGGAATGAAAAACTGTTTTTT
NA,TRBV20-1,NA,TRBJ2-4,CSARAENIQYF,TGCAGTGCTAGAGCGGAAAACATTCAGTACTTC
NA,TRBV7-9,TRBD2,TRBJ2-7,CASSDGNLAGTSGYEQYF,TGTGCCAGCAGCGATGGGAACCTCGCTGGGACTAGCGGCTACGAGCAGTACTTC
once,TRBV9,NA,TRBJ2-7,CASRTRKPYEQYF,TGTGCCAGCAGAACTAGGAAGCCTTACGAGCAGTACTTC
few,TRBV28,NA,TRBJ1-1,CASSPPGGGRVTEAFF,TGTGCCAGCAGTCCACCTGGGGGGGGGCGAGTCACTGAAGCTTTCTTT
NA,TRBV18,NA,TRBJ1-1,CASSPGVVGEAFF,TGTGCCAGCTCACCAGGAGTCGTTGGTGAAGCTTTCTTT
few,TRBV28,NA,TRBJ2-7,CASSAPGTYEQYF,TGTGCCAGCAGTGCCCCGGGAACCTACGAGCAGTACTTC